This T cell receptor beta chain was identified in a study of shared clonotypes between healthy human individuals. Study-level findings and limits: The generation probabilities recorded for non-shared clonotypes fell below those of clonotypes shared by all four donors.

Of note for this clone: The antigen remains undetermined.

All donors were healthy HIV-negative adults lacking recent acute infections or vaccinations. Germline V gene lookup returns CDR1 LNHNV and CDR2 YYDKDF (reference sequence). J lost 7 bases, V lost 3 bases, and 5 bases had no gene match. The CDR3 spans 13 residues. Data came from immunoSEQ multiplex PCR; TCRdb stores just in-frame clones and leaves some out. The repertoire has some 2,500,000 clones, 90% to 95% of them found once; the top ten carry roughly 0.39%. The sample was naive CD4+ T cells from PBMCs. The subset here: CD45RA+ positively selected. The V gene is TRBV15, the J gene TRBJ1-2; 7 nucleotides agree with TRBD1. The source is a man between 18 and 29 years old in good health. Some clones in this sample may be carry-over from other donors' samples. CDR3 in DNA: TGTGCCACCAGCAGTGACAGGGAACGTGGCTACACCTTC. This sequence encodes CATSSDRERGYTF.